These 22 T cell receptor beta chains share one sample of origin, sequenced in a study of CD8 T cells in ankylosing spondylitis. Study-wide points: For ankylosing spondylitis blood, a TCR beta motif of several highly homologous variants appeared characteristic.

MiXCR, run by TCRdb on the 5' RACE reads, gives a single entry per CDR3 protein. Here the sample spans 670,000 or so distinct CDR3 sequences, roughly 19% being singletons. The antigens for these receptors are not known. Sequences were obtained from blood, either unsorted or a sorted T cell fraction (not recorded which). These receptors all come from a male donor with ankylosing spondylitis.

This clonotype was counted between two and nine times. The J gene is TRBJ2-3, the V gene TRBV3-1, with unresolved D. Germline assignment: CDR1 LGHDT and CDR2 YNNKEL (reference sequence). Trimming removed 1 base at V and 4 bases at J, with 9 bases between. The CDR3 spans 14 residues. CDR3 in amino acids: CASSQVFFADTQYF. CDR3 nucleotide sequence: TGTGCCAGCAGCCAAGTATTCTTCGCAGATACGCAGTATTTT.

This clonotype was observed a handful of times. The chain has TRBV5-1 and TRBJ1-4, with 10 bases fitting TRBD1. CDR3 length equals 17 residues. In germline, CDR1 is SGHRS, CDR2 YFSETQ. Trimming at V came to 0 bases and at J to 8 bases, leaving 10 bases not matched to a gene. The CDR3 DNA reads as TGCGCCAGCAGCTTGGGGGCTCGACAGGGGGCATGGGAAAAACTGTTTTTT. It yields the protein CASSLGARQGAWEKLFF. Full variable domain (remainder filled in from reference TRBV5-1 and TRBJ1-4): KAGVTQTPRYLIKTRGQQVTLSCSPISGHRSVSWYQQTPGQGLQFLFEYFSETQRNKGNFPGRFSGRQFSNSRSEMNVSTLELGDSALYLCASSLGARQGAWEKLFFGSGTQLSVL.

The rearrangement uses TRBV28 and TRBJ2-5; 14 bases are a match to TRBD2. The germline V gene encodes CDR1 MDHEN and CDR2 SYDVKM. The J segment lost 7 bases and the V segment lost 6 bases, leaving 7 bases of the junction unmatched. This CDR3 has 15 amino acids. The CDR3: CASSPGTSGRVTQYF. As DNA, the CDR3 is TGTGCCAGCAGCCCTGGGACTAGCGGGAGAGTGACCCAGTACTTC.

This chain joins TRBV29-1 and TRBJ2-1, with unresolved D. The CDR3 runs to 12 residues. The V gene lost 4 bases and the J gene lost 4 bases, with 8 bases spanning the gap. Germline CDR1 SQVTM, CDR2 ANQGSEA. The CDR3 coding sequence is TGCAGCGTTGGAGACCCTTACAATGAGCAGTTCTTC. This codes for CSVGDPYNEQFF.

The chain is built from TRBV20-1 and TRBJ2-5; 9 bases fit TRBD1. V gave up 6 bases and J gave up 5 bases; unmatched junction bases: 16. CDR1 and CDR2 from the germline V gene are DFQATT and SNEGSKA (reference sequence). The CDR3 runs to 16 residues. The CDR3 sequence is CSAHNPQGAAVETQYF. The CDR3 nucleotides read TGCAGTGCACACAACCCACAGGGGGCAGCGGTGGAGACCCAGTACTTC.

This clonotype came up a few times. The chain uses TRBV3-1 and TRBJ1-1; TRBD1 matches 7 bases. J was trimmed by 2 bases and V by 6 bases; bases with no gene match: 12. This CDR3 spans 16 amino acids. The germline V gene encodes CDR1 LGHDT and CDR2 YNNKEL (reference sequence). The CDR3 loop is CASSHTDRAINTEAFF. The CDR3 nucleotides read TGTGCCAGCAGTCACACCGACAGGGCTATTAACACTGAAGCTTTCTTT. The entire variable domain, with the rest obtained from reference TRBV3-1 and TRBJ1-1, is as follows: DTAVSQTPKYLVTQMGNDKSIKCEQNLGHDTMYWYKQDSKKFLKIMFSYNNKELIINETVPNRFSPKSPDKAHLNLHINSLELGDSAVYFCASSHTDRAINTEAFFGQGTRLTVV.

This clonotype was counted between two and nine times. The V and J genes are TRBV7-2 and TRBJ2-7; 11 bases are a match to TRBD2. V trimming: 5 bases; J trimming: 7 bases; junction bases outside the gene matches: 16. CDR1 and CDR2 from the germline V gene are SGHTA and FQGNSA. CDR3 length: 17 residues. CDR3 nucleotide sequence: TGTGCCAGCAGCCCCAAGGGGCTAGCGGGAGGAGGAGGTGAGCAGTACTTC. Amino acid sequence: CASSPKGLAGGGGEQYF.

The sample holds many counts of this clonotype. The chain is built from TRBV7-9 and TRBJ2-5; 10 positions match TRBD1. The CDR3 is made up of 15 amino acids. The germline CDR1 and CDR2 sequences are SEHNR and FQNEAQ (reference sequence). V shed 5 bases and J 5 bases; nucleotides not matched to a gene: 8. The CDR3 region has the DNA TGTGCCAGCAGCCCCGGGACAGGGGTGAGCGAGACCCAGTACTTC. It yields the protein CASSPGTGVSETQYF.

This clonotype was counted once. The V and J genes are TRBV10-2 and TRBJ2-3; D is uncertain. Trimming took off 8 bases at V and 1 base at J, with 7 bases between the two ends. The germline gives CDR1 WSHSY, CDR2 SAAADI. The CDR3 has 12 amino acids. The CDR3 DNA is TGCGCCAGCCAGAAGGGCACAGATACGCAGTATTTT. This gives the protein CASQKGTDTQYF.

V is TRBV7-6 and J is TRBJ2-1; D unresolved. This CDR3 has 14 residues. Germline V CDR1 and CDR2: SGHVS, FNYEAQ. Trimming took off 2 bases at V and 0 bases at J, with 5 bases between the two ends. CDR3 sequence (DNA): TGTGCCAGCAGCTTACGGCTCTCCTACAATGAGCAGTTCTTC. Its protein product is CASSLRLSYNEQFF.

This sequence joins TRBV7-2 and TRBJ2-2, with D uncertain. The V gene's germline CDR1 is SGHTA and CDR2 FQGNSA. CDR3 length: 14 residues. The ends were cut back, 5 bases at V and 3 bases at J, with 10 bases in the middle. The CDR3 loop is CASSRTVDTGELFF. The CDR3 DNA sequence: TGTGCCAGCAGCCGAACAGTGGACACCGGGGAGCTGTTTTTT.

This clonotype came up a few times. The chain joins TRBV15 to TRBJ1-3; TRBD1 might be the D (5 bases). Trimming stripped 0 bases from V and 2 bases from J, with 11 bases between. CDR3 length equals 16 residues. The germline V gene encodes CDR1 LNHNV and CDR2 YYDKDF (reference sequence). CDR3 DNA sequence: TGTGCCACCAGCAGAGACAGGGTTATCGCTGGAAACACCATATATTTT. The encoded protein is CATSRDRVIAGNTIYF.

V and J are TRBV6-2 or TRBV6-3 and TRBJ1-2, with D possibly TRBD1 on 5 matching bases. CDR1 is MNHEY and CDR2 is SVGEGT in the germline V gene. V lost 4 bases to trimming and J lost 8 bases, with 11 bases between them. The CDR3 runs to 12 residues. This chain's CDR3 is CASSSGTWGYTF. Written as DNA, the CDR3 is TGTGCCAGCAGTTCCGGGACGTGGGGCTACACCTTC.

This clonotype has only a few counts. The rearrangement uses TRBV5-1 and TRBJ1-2, with a possible D match to TRBD1 (6 bases). The germline V gene encodes CDR1 SGHRS and CDR2 YFSETQ. V was shortened by 0 bases and J by 4 bases, with 13 bases between the two germline ends. This CDR3 region has 15 residues. The CDR3 sequence: CASSLEGSGAYGYTF. CDR3 DNA sequence: TGCGCCAGCAGCTTGGAAGGATCGGGGGCCTATGGCTACACCTTC.

This chain joins TRBV20-1 and TRBJ1-6, with TRBD1 identical over 7 bases. This CDR3 spans 16 amino acids. The germline CDR1 and CDR2 sequences are DFQATT and SNEGSKA (reference sequence). Germline trimming cut 2 bases from V and 7 bases from J; bases unmatched to any gene: 11. The CDR3 bases are TGCAGTGCTAGACAGGGTCTGACAGGGATAAATTCACCCCTCCACTTT. Protein product: CSARQGLTGINSPLHF.

This clonotype occurred many times. The chain couples TRBV27 to TRBJ2-3; TRBD2 might be the D (5 bases). The CDR3 loop spans 16 amino acids. V lost 1 base, J lost 0 bases, and 11 bases lay in between. Germline V CDR1 and CDR2: MNHEY, SMNVEV (reference sequence). The CDR3 loop is CASSLYQAASTDTQYF. The CDR3 region has the DNA TGTGCCAGCAGTTTATACCAAGCGGCTAGCACAGATACGCAGTATTTT.

This clonotype was recorded a few times. V gene TRBV9 combines with J gene TRBJ1-1, with a tentative D call TRBD1 (5 bases). The CDR3 runs to 15 residues. Trimming left V 0 bases short and J 0 bases short, with 9 bases between. Germline lookup yields CDR1 SGDLS and CDR2 YYNGEE. The CDR3 DNA reads TGTGCCAGCAGCGTAGCAGGGTCCATGAACACTGAAGCTTTCTTT. This gives the protein CASSVAGSMNTEAFF.

V usage is TRBV12-3 or TRBV12-4 and J usage is TRBJ1-2; D is unclear. V lost 3 bases to trimming and J lost 4 bases, with 6 bases between them. This CDR3 region has 12 residues. The CDR3 spells CASSFCSYGYTF. As DNA, the CDR3 is TGTGCCAGCAGTTTCTGCAGCTATGGCTACACCTTC.

In this sample, this clonotype turned up a few times. The rearrangement joins TRBV5-1 to TRBJ2-3; 12 nucleotides line up with TRBD2. J lost 6 bases, V lost 3 bases, and 8 bases had no gene match. The germline gives CDR1 SGHRS, CDR2 YFSETQ. This CDR3 region has 16 residues. The CDR3 nucleotides read TGCGCCAGCAGCTCGCAGACTAGCGGGGGCCCCGATACGCAGTATTTT. Translating it yields CASSSQTSGGPDTQYF.

The CDR3 DNA reads TGCAGTGCTAGACTTACGGGACGAAGATATTCCGGGGAGCTGTTTTTT. Translating gives CSARLTGRRYSGELFF. The chain couples TRBV20-1 to TRBJ2-2; D is possibly TRBD1 or TRBD2 (5 bases each). CDR3 length: 16 amino acids. Germline V gene sequence: CDR1 DFQATT, CDR2 SNEGSKA (reference sequence). Trimming shortened V by 2 bases and J by 6 bases, and 19 bases separated the two germline ends.

The gene calls are TRBV12-3 or TRBV12-4 and TRBJ1-3; D is unresolved. V lost 5 bases and J 5 bases, leaving 19 bases between the germline ends. This CDR3 has 16 amino acids. The CDR3 reads CASSPSDPDARNTIYF. As DNA, the CDR3 is TGTGCCAGCAGTCCGTCAGACCCGGACGCTAGAAACACCATATATTTT.

V is TRBV7-2 and J is TRBJ2-1; D perhaps matches TRBD1 (6 bases). Per the germline V gene, CDR1 is SGHTA and CDR2 is FQGNSA. The ends were cut back, 2 bases at V and 2 bases at J, with 10 bases in the middle. The CDR3 is 15 residues long. The CDR3 nucleotides are TGTGCCAGCAGCTTACGGTGGACAGCCTACAATGAGCAGTTCTTC. Translation gives CASSLRWTAYNEQFF. The full variable domain, with the rest looked up from reference TRBV7-2 and TRBJ2-1, is GAGVSQSPSNKVTEKGKDVELRCDPISGHTALYWYRQSLGQGLEFLIYFQGNSAPDKSGLPSDRFSAERTGGSVSTLTIQRTQQEDSAVYLCASSLRWTAYNEQFFGPGTRLTVL.